This T cell receptor (beta chain) was observed in a study of identical twins. This clonotype was seen only a few times. The germline gives CDR1 SGHAT, CDR2 FQNNGV. Trimming took off 5 bases at V and 7 bases at J, with 21 bases between the two ends. The CDR3 has 16 residues. TCRdb passed the 5' RACE reads through MiXCR, listing each CDR3 protein once. The sample carries 280,000 or so distinct CDR3 sequences, less than 9% recorded once. This sample was shared with a second study, whose subject was yellow fever vaccine responses in identical twins.

This clonotype was sampled from a woman between 18 and 30 years old in good health. The chain joins TRBV11-2 to TRBJ2-1; possible D gene TRBD2, 7 bases. Material: memory (CD45RO+) T cells sorted from blood. The CDR3 DNA reads TGTGCCAGCAGCCCAGGGGAGGGGAGAGGTGCGAATGAGCAGTTCTTC. Amino acids: CASSPGEGRGANEQFF.